The table lists the clone carrying this T cell receptor (beta chain) with a few counts. The sample is drawn from a study of T cells in Graves' hyperthyroidism and ophthalmopathy. It was RNA transcripts that yielded the amplified TCR beta CDR3 regions. Primed by the HTBI set, a first-round RT-PCR was run on the TCR CDR3. Each CDR3 protein gets one entry after TCRdb re-called the multiplex PCR reads with MiXCR. The sample yields about 520,000 distinct CDR3 sequences, approximately 25% seen once. Ophthalmopathy patients had Clinical Activity Score at least 3, NOSPECS grade at least 4, duration under 3 months. This TCR was recovered from a woman in her 30s with Graves' ophthalmopathy. Sequencing was carried out using blood.

The CDR3 bases are TGTGCCAGCAGGGAGCTAGCGGGAGTCCCCGGGCAGTACTTC. This translates into CASRELAGVPGQYF. The chain employs TRBV6-1 and TRBJ2-7, with 10 positions matching TRBD2. From germline, CDR1 is MNHNS and CDR2 SASEGT. This CDR3 contains 14 residues. After removal of 6 bases from V and 9 bases from J, the junction contained 11 bases not matched to a gene.